The next 22 T cell receptor beta chains were all read from a single sample in a study of siplizumab effects on memory and regulatory T cells. Assay used: immunoSEQ multiplex PCR; TCRdb lists only in-frame clones, some missing. The sample lists about 52,000 clones, nearly 98% occurring once. Sequenced material: naive CD4+ T cells sorted from blood. The receptors were sampled from a human donor in good health.

The sample holds one count of this clone. The V gene is TRBV7-9, the J gene TRBJ2-5, with 9 bases that match TRBD2. The CDR3 extends over 16 amino acids. J lost 1 base, V lost 1 base, and 4 bases had no gene match. The germline V gene has CDR1 SEHNR and CDR2 FQNEAQ (reference sequence). This CDR3 is CASSLEGSGSQETQYF. DNA of the CDR3: TGTGCCAGCAGCTTAGAGGGTAGCGGGAGCCAAGAGACCCAGTACTTC.

The chain is built from TRBV5-6 and TRBJ1-2; 8 bases align to TRBD1. The V segment lost 2 bases and the J segment 4 bases; nucleotides outside the gene matches: 4. CDR3 size: 14 residues. Germline CDR1 SGHDT, CDR2 YYEEEE. DNA for the CDR3: TGTGCCAGCAGCTTTTGGCAGGGGGCCTATGGCTACACCTTC. Protein: CASSFWQGAYGYTF.

The chain links TRBV11-3 to TRBJ2-1; 7 positions agree with TRBD2. Trimming cost V 2 bases and J 5 bases; bases outside gene matches: 6. The CDR3 totals 15 residues. Germline V gives CDR1 SGHNT, CDR2 YENEEA. The CDR3 bases are TGTGCCAGCAGCTTATTTGGCGGGAGTCACAATGAGCAGTTCTTC. Translation gives CASSLFGGSHNEQFF.

The CDR3 coding sequence is TGTGCCTGGAGCAGCCGGGAGGTGGACGAGCAGTACTTC. It codes for CAWSSREVDEQYF. The genes are TRBV30 and TRBJ2-7, with 7 bases aligning to TRBD2. Looked up from germline, CDR1 is GTSNPN and CDR2 is SVGIG (reference sequence). V was clipped by 3 bases and J by 5 bases; unmatched bases: 7. This CDR3 contains 13 residues.

The gene calls are TRBV18 and TRBJ1-1; the D is unclear. In germline, CDR1 is KGHSH, CDR2 LQKENI. CDR3 length: 12 amino acids. V lost 3 bases to trimming and J lost 3 bases, with 5 bases between them. CDR3 in amino acids: CASSPADTEAFF. CDR3 nucleotide sequence: TGTGCCAGCTCACCCGCAGACACTGAAGCTTTCTTT.

The rearrangement links TRBV7-9 to TRBJ2-2; D remains ambiguous. Germline-derived CDR1 and CDR2 are SEHNR and FQNEAQ (reference sequence). The CDR3 contains 17 residues. V lost 0 bases and J 0 bases, leaving 11 bases between the germline ends. CDR3 amino acids: CASSLAPSWANTGELFF. For the CDR3, the DNA is TGTGCCAGCAGCTTAGCGCCATCTTGGGCGAACACCGGGGAGCTGTTTTTT.

V is TRBV6-1 and J is TRBJ2-7; 7 bases map to TRBD1. With V trimmed by 6 bases and J by 4 bases, 12 bases remained unmatched. The CDR3 runs 15 residues. CDR1 is MNHNS, CDR2 SASEGT, per germline. The CDR3 DNA follows: TGTGCCAGCAGGACCAACAGGGGCAGGGGGTACGAGCAGTACTTC. Protein sequence: CASRTNRGRGYEQYF.

The chain carries TRBV5-1 and TRBJ2-5; perhaps TRBD2 as D (6 bases). This CDR3 comprises 16 residues. Germline V gene lookup returns CDR1 SGHRS and CDR2 YFSETQ. V lost 4 bases to trimming and J lost 9 bases, with 25 bases between them. The CDR3 sequence: CASSQTVENWGEAQYF. CDR3 in DNA: TGCGCCAGCAGCCAGACGGTAGAGAACTGGGGGGAGGCCCAGTACTTC.

The chain is built from TRBV11-3 and TRBJ2-1, with TRBD2 matching over 10 bases. Germline V CDR1 and CDR2: SGHNT, YENEEA. The CDR3 spans 15 residues. J lost 9 bases, V lost 4 bases, and 9 bases had no gene match. In DNA, the CDR3 is TGTGCCAGCAGCTCCCGAAGCGGGAGGGATATTGAGCAGTTCTTC. It translates to CASSSRSGRDIEQFF.

The sample holds one count of this clone. V and J are TRBV11-2 and TRBJ2-1, with 13 nucleotides matching TRBD2. Germline V lookup: CDR1 SGHAT, CDR2 FQNNGV. With V trimmed by 5 bases and J by 6 bases, 7 bases remained unmatched. The CDR3 runs to 16 residues. CDR3 residues: CASSKRTSGSVNEQFF. The CDR3 region has the DNA TGTGCCAGCAGCAAAAGGACTAGCGGGAGTGTCAATGAGCAGTTCTTC.

J is TRBJ1-3 and V is TRBV6-5; D remains unclear. Germline CDR1 and CDR2: MNHEY and SVGAGI. The CDR3 consists of 16 residues. Trimming removed 0 bases at V and 0 bases at J, with 9 bases between. In nucleotides, the CDR3 is TGTGCCAGCAGTTACTCGGCTGGGTTCTCTGGAAACACCATATATTTT. Protein: CASSYSAGFSGNTIYF.

The V call is TRBV5-1, the J call TRBJ2-7; possible D gene TRBD2, 6 bases. The CDR3 totals 15 residues. CDR1 is SGHRS, CDR2 YFSETQ, per germline. V was trimmed by 3 bases and J by 2 bases, leaving 15 bases between them. The CDR3: CASSSSGDFTYEQYF. The CDR3 DNA reads as TGCGCCAGCAGCTCCTCGGGGGACTTTACCTACGAGCAGTACTTC.

The V call is TRBV9, the J call TRBJ2-2, with 8 bases aligning to TRBD1. V shed 4 bases, J shed 1 base, and the junction held 6 bases outside the gene matches. This CDR3 region has 16 residues. Germline values: CDR1 SGDLS, CDR2 YYNGEE. Here the CDR3 DNA reads TGTGCCAGCAGCATAACGACAGGGGTGAACACCGGGGAGCTGTTTTTT. It encodes CASSITTGVNTGELFF. Together with reference TRBV9 and TRBJ2-2, the CDR3 gives the full variable domain: DSGVTQTPKHLITATGQRVTLRCSPRSGDLSVYWYQQSLDQGLQFLIQYYNGEERAKGNILERFSAQQFPDLHSELNLSSLELGDSALYFCASSITTGVNTGELFFGEGSRLTVL.

The rearrangement uses TRBV19 and TRBJ1-3; D is unresolved. The germline V gene encodes CDR1 LNHDA and CDR2 SQIVND (reference sequence). The length of the CDR3 is 16 residues. Between the trimmed V and J ends, which lost 2 bases and 3 bases, there was a span of 14 bases. In nucleotides, the CDR3 is TGTGCCAGTAGTATAAGTACGGATAGTGTTGGAAACACCATATATTTT. Residues: CASSISTDSVGNTIYF. The full variable domain, completed using reference TRBV19 and TRBJ1-3, is DGGITQSPKYLFRKEGQNVTLSCEQNLNHDAMYWYRQDPGQGLRLIYYSQIVNDFQKGDIAEGYSVSREKKESFPLTVTSAQKNPTAFYLCASSISTDSVGNTIYFGEGSWLTVV.

The V call is TRBV7-3, the J call TRBJ2-3; a possible D gene is TRBD1 (6 bases). The CDR3 is 15 residues long. The V end was cut by 1 base, the J end by 3 bases, with 11 bases between. The V gene's germline CDR1 is SGHTA and CDR2 FQGTGA. This CDR3 is CASSLIGTRTDTQYF. For the CDR3, the DNA is TGTGCCAGCAGCTTAATTGGGACAAGGACAGATACGCAGTATTTT. The full variable domain, in which reference TRBV7-3 and TRBJ2-3 provide the parts outside the CDR3, is GAGVSQTPSNKVTEKGKYVELRCDPISGHTALYWYRQSLGQGPEFLIYFQGTGAADDSGLPNDRFFAVRPEGSVSTLKIQRTERGDSAVYLCASSLIGTRTDTQYFGPGTRLTVL.

The CDR3 region is CASSLGGAANTQYF. The CDR3 DNA reads TGTGCCAGCAGTTTGGGGGGCGCGGCCAATACGCAGTATTTT. V gene TRBV27 combines with J gene TRBJ2-3; D tentatively reads TRBD1 or TRBD2 (6 bases each). Trimming removed 3 bases at V and 7 bases at J, with 14 bases between. The V gene's germline CDR1 is MNHEY and CDR2 SMNVEV (reference sequence). The CDR3 is 14 amino acids.

The genes are TRBV11-2 and TRBJ2-1; 9 bases map to TRBD2. The V segment lost 5 bases and the J segment 3 bases; nucleotides outside the gene matches: 11. CDR1 and CDR2 from the germline V gene are SGHAT and FQNNGV. The CDR3 runs 17 residues. The CDR3 reads CASSDESRLADYNEQFF. CDR3 nucleotides: TGTGCCAGCAGCGACGAGAGCCGACTAGCGGACTACAATGAGCAGTTCTTC.

On this clone: One junction end does not reproduce the germline sequence, and a read error may be involved. This chain joins TRBV29-1 and TRBJ2-3, with a possible D match to TRBD2 (6 bases). Germline V gene data show CDR1 as SQVTM and CDR2 as ANQGSEA. This CDR3 region has 12 residues. The CDR3 reads CSVEGGRDTQYF. The CDR3 DNA reads TGCAGCGTGGAAGGAGGGAGGGATACGCAGTATTTT.

The chain carries TRBV15 and TRBJ2-2; 10 nucleotides agree with TRBD2. J was trimmed by 5 bases and V by 4 bases; bases with no gene match: 7. The CDR3 loop spans 16 amino acids. CDR1 is LNHNV, CDR2 YYDKDF, per germline (reference sequence). The CDR3 loop reads CATSIPSGRRTGELFF. CDR3 nucleotide sequence: TGTGCCACCAGCATACCTAGCGGGAGAAGGACCGGGGAGCTGTTTTTT.

V usage is TRBV27 and J usage is TRBJ2-7; D is possibly TRBD1 (6 bases). CDR1 is MNHEY and CDR2 is SMNVEV in the germline V gene (reference sequence). V dropped 6 bases and J dropped 2 bases, with 14 bases sitting between them. The length of the CDR3 is 14 residues. CDR3 in DNA: TGTGCCAGCAGGCCCACCGGGACACCCTACGAGCAGTACTTC. It encodes CASRPTGTPYEQYF.

This chain links TRBV19 with TRBJ2-3; D is undetermined. Trimming cost V 4 bases and J 0 bases, with 20 bases left between them. The CDR3 spans 18 residues. Germline-derived CDR1 and CDR2 are LNHDA and SQIVND (reference sequence). The CDR3 DNA reads TGTGCCAGTAGTACCGTACCCCTATACCCACCTAGCACAGATACGCAGTATTTT. This codes for CASSTVPLYPPSTDTQYF.

The rearrangement uses TRBV2 and TRBJ2-1; 7 bases are a match to TRBD1. V shed 6 bases and J 3 bases; nucleotides not matched to a gene: 2. The CDR3 length is 13 residues. CDR1 is SNHLY and CDR2 is FYNNEI in the germline V gene. CDR3 DNA sequence: TGTGCCAGCAGCCGGGACAGCTACAATGAGCAGTTCTTC. Translating gives CASSRDSYNEQFF.